The source of this T cell receptor beta chain is a study of T cells after yellow fever vaccination. Study information: Preparation of the low-cell-number fractions used SMART-Seq v4 Ultra Low Input.

Using its own MiXCR run on the 5' RACE reads, TCRdb lists one record per CDR3 protein. The sample contains fewer than 100,000 distinct CDR3 sequences, about 8.2% of which appear only once. Overall study results and limits: Overall, a small share of clonotypes was seen in both CD4 and CD8 compartments.

The origin of this receptor is a man aged 18 to 35 who received the YFV17D yellow fever vaccine. Sequenced here: CD8+ T cells not binding an NS4B(214-222) dextramer, sorted from PBMCs, sampled less than 16 days after the first yellow fever vaccination.

This CDR3 is CASRDYREDQPQHF. CDR3 DNA sequence: TGTGCCAGCAGGGATTACAGGGAGGATCAGCCCCAGCATTTT. This chain uses TRBV6-1 with TRBJ1-5, with a tentative D call TRBD1 (6 bases). Germline loops: CDR1 MNHNS, CDR2 SASEGT. The length of the CDR3 is 14 residues. V lost 6 bases, J lost 5 bases, and 14 bases lay in between.